This TCR beta chain was identified during a study of T cell responses to AZD1222 COVID-19 vaccine. Method: immunoSEQ multiplex PCR; TCRdb's copy keeps in-frame clones and lacks some. Among under 200,000 clones, around nine tenths were seen once, and the ten largest hold about 3.5%. Findings and limits, study-wide: Spike was spanned by vaccine-associated CD4 TCRs, which were dominant at 160-218 and 743-854. Recipients of two AZD1222 doses showed rising Spike-specific TCR breadth and depth. After the peak T cell response, and only then, were repertoires sampled.

The germline CDR1 and CDR2 sequences are LGHNT and FRNRAP. The CDR3 contains 17 residues. J gave up 7 bases and V 2 bases, and 10 bases lay outside the gene matches. Of note for this clone: Its antigen is undetermined.

V gene TRBV12-5 combines with J gene TRBJ2-2; 10 bases agree with TRBD1. Source: peripheral blood, taken 28 days after the second dose of the MenACWY control vaccine. The clonotype was recovered from an adult who received the MenACWY meningococcal vaccine as a control. The CDR3 region has the DNA TGTGCTAGTGGTTTGTCCCTGGGACAGGGGACTGGCGGGGAGCTGTTTTTT. Amino acids: CASGLSLGQGTGGELFF.